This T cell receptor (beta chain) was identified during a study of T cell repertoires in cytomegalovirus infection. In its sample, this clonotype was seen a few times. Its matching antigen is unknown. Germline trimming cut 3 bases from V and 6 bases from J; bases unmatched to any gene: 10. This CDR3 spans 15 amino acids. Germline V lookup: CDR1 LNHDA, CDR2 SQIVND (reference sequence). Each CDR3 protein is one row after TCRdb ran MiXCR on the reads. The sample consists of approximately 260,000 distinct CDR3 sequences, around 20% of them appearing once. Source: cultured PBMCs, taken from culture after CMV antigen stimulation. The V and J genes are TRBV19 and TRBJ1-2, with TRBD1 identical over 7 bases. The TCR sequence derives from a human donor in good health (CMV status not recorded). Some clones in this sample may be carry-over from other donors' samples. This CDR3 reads CASSILLQGLDGYTF. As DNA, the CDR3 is TGTGCCAGTAGTATTTTATTACAGGGGTTGGATGGCTACACCTTC.